These 32 T cell receptor beta chains were sequenced from one sample in a study of OX40 agonist ivuxolimab in advanced cancers. Here immunoSEQ multiplex PCR was the method, and the copy in TCRdb shows in-frame clones only, minus some. There are around 100,000 clones in the sample; around 93% occur only once, and 0.5% to 0.65% lies in the top ten. This specimen was CD4+ or CD8+ T cells sorted from blood, taken in a trial of the OX40 agonist ivuxolimab. The receptors stem from an adult with an advanced solid tumor such as melanoma, head and neck, liver or kidney cancer.

The rearrangement joins TRBV6-6 to TRBJ2-7; D is possibly TRBD1 (5 bases). The germline CDR1 and CDR2 sequences are MNHNY and SVGAGI (reference sequence). With 3 bases removed from V and 2 bases from J, the gap between germline ends came to 8 bases. The CDR3 runs to 13 residues. The CDR3 nucleotides read TGTGCCAGCAGTTATCGACAGACCTACGAGCAGTACTTC. It translates to CASSYRQTYEQYF.

This clone was recorded a few times. The rearrangement joins TRBV25-1 to TRBJ2-1, with D unclear. Germline CDR1 is MGHDK and CDR2 is SYGVNS. The CDR3 is made up of 11 amino acids. Trimming cost V 4 bases and J 6 bases, with 4 bases left between them. The CDR3 DNA reads TGTGCCAGCAGTGGGCCCAATGAGCAGTTCTTC. Translated: CASSGPNEQFF. Full variable domain (remainder filled in from reference TRBV25-1 and TRBJ2-1): EADIYQTPRYLVIGTGKKITLECSQTMGHDKMYWYQQDPGMELHLIHYSYGVNSTEKGDLSSESTVSRIRTEHFPLTLESARPSHTSQYLCASSGPNEQFFGPGTRLTVL.

This clone was found once. V gene TRBV5-6 combines with J gene TRBJ1-2; the D gene is possibly TRBD1 (6 bases). This CDR3 spans 15 amino acids. V was shortened by 4 bases and J by 2 bases, with 15 bases between the two germline ends. Germline V gene sequence: CDR1 SGHDT, CDR2 YYEEEE. For the CDR3, the DNA is TGTGCCAGCAGCCCCGAAAGGACAGTAAACTATGGCTACACCTTC. It codes for CASSPERTVNYGYTF.

The chain is built from TRBV7-9 and TRBJ2-3; D might be TRBD2 (5 bases). The V gene's germline CDR1 is SEHNR and CDR2 FQNEAQ (reference sequence). V dropped 5 bases and J dropped 4 bases, with 16 bases sitting between them. CDR3 length: 15 amino acids. The CDR3 region has the DNA TGTGCCAGCAGCGACTCAGGATTGAGGGCAGATACGCAGTATTTT. Its translation: CASSDSGLRADTQYF.

This clone was observed a handful of times. The chain employs TRBV2 and TRBJ1-2; the D gene is possibly TRBD1 (6 bases). CDR3 length: 13 amino acids. Germline CDR1 is SNHLY and CDR2 is FYNNEI. The ends were cut back, 7 bases at V and 8 bases at J, with 17 bases in the middle. The chain's CDR3 is CASTLSRGGGYTF. Here the CDR3 DNA reads TGTGCCAGCACCCTCTCGAGGGGGGGAGGCTACACCTTC. The whole variable domain, remainder taken from reference TRBV2 and TRBJ1-2, is EPEVTQTPSHQVTQMGQEVILRCVPISNHLYFYWYRQILGQKVEFLVSFYNNEISEKSEIFDDQFSVERPDGSNFTLKIRSTKLEDSAMYFCASTLSRGGGYTFGSGTRLTVV.

This rearrangement joins TRBV6-1 to TRBJ2-7, with 7 bases lining up with TRBD1. V lost 6 bases to trimming and J lost 4 bases; unmatched junction nucleotides: 12. The CDR3 covers 15 residues. The germline V gene has CDR1 MNHNS and CDR2 SASEGT. DNA for the CDR3: TGTGCCAGCAGCTCAACAGGGGCCCCTGGGTACGAGCAGTACTTC. This translates into CASSSTGAPGYEQYF.

This chain uses TRBV19 with TRBJ2-1; 12 nucleotides agree with TRBD1. The CDR3 loop spans 17 amino acids. Germline assignment: CDR1 LNHDA and CDR2 SQIVND (reference sequence). V was clipped by 5 bases and J by 7 bases; unmatched bases: 12. Here the CDR3 DNA reads TGTGCCAGTAGTCGTTGGGCGGGACAGGGGGCGCGAAATGAGCAGTTCTTC. Protein: CASSRWAGQGARNEQFF. Based on the CDR3 plus reference TRBV19 and TRBJ2-1, the full variable domain is DGGITQSPKYLFRKEGQNVTLSCEQNLNHDAMYWYRQDPGQGLRLIYYSQIVNDFQKGDIAEGYSVSREKKESFPLTVTSAQKNPTAFYLCASSRWAGQGARNEQFFGPGTRLTVL.

DNA for the CDR3: TGTGCCAGCAGCTTCGGGACAGCCTCTGGAAACACCATATATTTT. Its translation is CASSFGTASGNTIYF. The chain has TRBV7-2 and TRBJ1-3, with 7 bases identical to TRBD1. This CDR3 has 15 residues. Germline V gene sequence: CDR1 SGHTA, CDR2 FQGNSA. V gave up 3 bases and J gave up 0 bases; unmatched junction bases: 2.

In its sample, this clone was seen once. V and J are TRBV11-3 and TRBJ2-7, with D hard to call. Per germline, CDR1 SGHNT and CDR2 YENEEA. V was trimmed by 5 bases and J by 2 bases, leaving 7 bases between them. There are 12 residues in the CDR3. CDR3 sequence: CASSRSPYEQYF. The CDR3 nucleotides read TGTGCCAGCAGCCGCTCCCCCTACGAGCAGTACTTC.

The genes are TRBV28 and TRBJ1-4, with 7 bases that match TRBD1. V gave up 5 bases and J gave up 0 bases; unmatched junction bases: 3. The CDR3 covers 15 residues. Germline-derived CDR1 and CDR2 are MDHEN and SYDVKM. The CDR3 DNA sequence: TGTGCCAGCAGTGGGACAGTTGCAACTAATGAAAAACTGTTTTTT. Translation: CASSGTVATNEKLFF.

The rearrangement links TRBV4-3 to TRBJ2-3, with TRBD2 matching over 8 bases. From germline, CDR1 is LGHNA and CDR2 YSLEER. The CDR3 runs 16 residues. The ends lost 0 bases at V and 2 bases at J; junction bases unmatched: 4. CDR3 sequence: CASSQEAGAVTDTQYF. CDR3 sequence (DNA): TGCGCCAGCAGCCAAGAAGCGGGAGCCGTCACAGATACGCAGTATTTT.

This chain connects TRBV10-1 to TRBJ2-5; tentatively, D is TRBD1 (5 bases). Trimming removed 4 bases from V and 5 bases from J, with 11 bases in between. This CDR3 is 13 amino acids long. Germline V gene data show CDR1 as WNHNN and CDR2 as SYGVQD (reference sequence). The chain's CDR3 is CASSGTSGETQYF. DNA of the CDR3: TGCGCCAGCAGTGGGACATCAGGGGAGACCCAGTACTTC.

The chain recombines TRBV11-2 with TRBJ1-5, with 7 nucleotides matching TRBD1. The CDR3 extends over 14 amino acids. From germline, CDR1 is SGHAT and CDR2 FQNNGV. Losses at the gene ends were 0 bases for V and 5 bases for J; bases not matched to a gene: 1. The CDR3 DNA reads TGTGCCAGCAGCTTAGATACAGGGGATCAGCCCCAGCATTTT. It yields the protein CASSLDTGDQPQHF.

The J gene is TRBJ1-2, the V gene TRBV7-9; possibly TRBD1 for D (6 bases). CDR1 and CDR2 (germline): SEHNR, FQNEAQ (reference sequence). V lost 5 bases and J lost 4, with 17 bases in between. This CDR3 spans 15 amino acids. The CDR3 coding sequence is TGTGCCAGCAGCATATCGGACAGTGTAATCTATGGCTACACCTTC. It encodes CASSISDSVIYGYTF.

The V and J genes are TRBV5-1 and TRBJ2-7, with 11 bases fitting TRBD2. The germline V gene encodes CDR1 SGHRS and CDR2 YFSETQ. V lost 0 bases, J lost 2 bases, and 1 base stayed unmatched. The CDR3 spans 15 residues. CDR3 loop: CASSLVAGGPYEQYF. The CDR3 nucleotides read TGCGCCAGCAGCTTGGTAGCGGGAGGGCCCTACGAGCAGTACTTC.

The genes are TRBV19 and TRBJ2-1, with 7 bases lining up with TRBD2. From germline, CDR1 is LNHDA and CDR2 SQIVND (reference sequence). V gave up 3 bases and J gave up 7 bases; unmatched junction bases: 15. CDR3 length: 17 amino acids. The DNA for the CDR3 is TGTGCCAGTAGTATTTTGTCGTCCAGCGGGATTATGAATGAGCAGTTCTTC. As protein: CASSILSSSGIMNEQFF.

The rearrangement links TRBV6-5 to TRBJ2-2, with 10 positions matching TRBD1. The CDR3 covers 15 residues. CDR1 is MNHEY, CDR2 SVGAGI, per germline. With V trimmed by 5 bases and J by 5 bases, 5 bases remained unmatched. The CDR3 loop reads CASSNDRGPTGELFF. The CDR3 nucleotides are TGTGCCAGCAGTAATGACAGGGGGCCAACCGGGGAGCTGTTTTTT.

This sequence joins TRBV6-5 and TRBJ2-3; possible D gene TRBD2, 5 bases. In germline, CDR1 is MNHEY, CDR2 SVGAGI. This CDR3 comprises 15 residues. The V and J ends lost 2 bases and 5 bases respectively, with 14 bases between them. CDR3: CASSYAGEGIDTQYF. CDR3 DNA sequence: TGTGCCAGCAGTTACGCCGGAGAGGGTATAGATACGCAGTATTTT.

The chain couples TRBV19 to TRBJ2-2, with 14 positions matching TRBD2. The CDR3 has 15 residues. The germline CDR1 and CDR2 sequences are LNHDA and SQIVND (reference sequence). V was clipped by 8 bases and J by 5 bases; unmatched bases: 4. The CDR3 DNA reads TGTGCCAGTCGACTAGCGGGAGGGCGAACCGGGGAGCTGTTTTTT. Translation gives CASRLAGGRTGELFF.

V and J are TRBV6-5 and TRBJ2-2; a weak D match, TRBD2 (5 bases). The germline V gene encodes CDR1 MNHEY and CDR2 SVGAGI. The V and J ends lost 5 bases and 6 bases respectively, with 16 bases between them. The CDR3 is 15 residues long. Written as DNA, the CDR3 is TGTGCCAGCAGTGCGCTTACCCGGGGAGCCGGGGAGCTGTTTTTT. The encoded protein is CASSALTRGAGELFF.

The V call is TRBV27, the J call TRBJ2-2, with 8 positions matching TRBD2. Germline V CDR1 and CDR2: MNHEY, SMNVEV (reference sequence). J gave up 2 bases and V 7 bases, and 12 bases lay outside the gene matches. The CDR3 loop spans 17 amino acids. The CDR3 nucleotides are TGTGCCAGCAACCCTCGGTCCTTAGCGGGAAACACCGGGGAGCTGTTTTTT. Its translation is CASNPRSLAGNTGELFF.

This clone was recorded once. The chain recombines TRBV4-3 with TRBJ1-1; D unclear. The CDR3 length is 13 residues. CDR1 is LGHNA and CDR2 is YSLEER in the germline V gene. The V and J ends lost 3 bases and 2 bases respectively, with 7 bases between them. CDR3 protein: CASSQFINTEAFF. In DNA, the CDR3 is TGCGCCAGCAGCCAGTTCATTAACACTGAAGCTTTCTTT.

The rearrangement uses TRBV10-3 and TRBJ2-5, with D maybe TRBD1 (6 bases). V was trimmed by 10 bases and J by 2 bases, leaving 20 bases between them. The CDR3 runs 15 residues. Germline CDR1 and CDR2: ENHRY and SYGVKD. The CDR3 coding sequence is TGTGCCACCTGTCTTGGGGACAAAGGTCAAGAGACCCAGTACTTC. Its translation: CATCLGDKGQETQYF.

The J gene is TRBJ2-7, the V gene TRBV28; 8 bases fit TRBD1. Germline CDR1 is MDHEN and CDR2 is SYDVKM. J lost 5 bases, V lost 6 bases, and 15 bases had no gene match. The CDR3 length is 16 residues. CDR3 protein: CASRPTTGQGLNEQYF. CDR3 nucleotides: TGTGCCAGCAGACCGACGACAGGACAGGGTCTGAACGAGCAGTACTTC.

V and J are TRBV30 and TRBJ1-2; D unresolved. The germline gives CDR1 GTSNPN, CDR2 SVGIG (reference sequence). Trimming took 3 bases from V and 8 from J, leaving 13 bases between them. The CDR3 sequence is 12 residues long. CDR3 DNA sequence: TGTGCCTGGAGCAGACGGCTCAAGGGCTACACCTTC. This codes for CAWSRRLKGYTF.

The V gene is TRBV4-1, the J gene TRBJ1-5; D is uncertain. CDR3 length: 17 residues. V was clipped by 1 base and J by 1 base, with 14 bases between them. In germline, CDR1 is MGHRA, CDR2 YSYEKL. CDR3 sequence (DNA): TGCGCCAGCAGCCAAGGACGATTGGGTAGGAGCAATCAGCCCCAGCATTTT. Translation: CASSQGRLGRSNQPQHF.

This clone was detected only once. V and J are TRBV5-4 and TRBJ2-7, with TRBD2 matching over 10 bases. The length of the CDR3 is 16 residues. Trimming took 2 bases from V and 4 from J; bases not matched to a gene: 9. Germline V gene data show CDR1 as SGHNT and CDR2 as YYREEE (reference sequence). CDR3 sequence reads: CASSFLAGGSVYEQYF. The CDR3 coding sequence is TGTGCCAGCAGCTTCTTAGCGGGAGGTAGCGTTTACGAGCAGTACTTC.

In its sample, this clone was seen once. The chain couples TRBV5-6 to TRBJ2-7; TRBD2 aligns across 10 bases. V was clipped by 2 bases and J by 4 bases; unmatched bases: 9. The V gene's germline CDR1 is SGHDT and CDR2 YYEEEE. CDR3 length equals 16 residues. CDR3 in amino acids: CASSFTSGDVAYEQYF. The CDR3 DNA reads as TGTGCCAGCAGCTTTACTAGCGGGGATGTGGCGTACGAGCAGTACTTC.

This clone was observed a handful of times. V usage is TRBV9 and J usage is TRBJ2-7; no clear D gene. The CDR3 contains 14 residues. The V gene lost 4 bases and the J gene lost 2 bases, with 13 bases spanning the gap. The germline V gene encodes CDR1 SGDLS and CDR2 YYNGEE. The CDR3, as DNA: TGTGCCAGCAGCCCCCGGACGGGTACCTACGAGCAGTACTTC. This translates into CASSPRTGTYEQYF.

This clone has just a few counts. The chain joins TRBV5-1 to TRBJ2-5; 7 nucleotides match TRBD1. Germline V gene data show CDR1 as SGHRS and CDR2 as YFSETQ. CDR3 size: 12 residues. With V trimmed by 4 bases and J by 5 bases, 2 bases remained unmatched. CDR3 bases: TGCGCCAGCAGCCCCAGGGGGGAGACCCAGTACTTC. It specifies CASSPRGETQYF.

This chain links TRBV7-2 with TRBJ1-4; TRBD1 aligns across 7 bases. J lost 4 bases, V lost 4 bases, and 6 bases had no gene match. Germline V gives CDR1 SGHTA, CDR2 FQGNSA. This CDR3 spans 15 amino acids. The CDR3 here is CASSWNRGSNEKLFF. CDR3 DNA: TGTGCCAGCAGCTGGAACAGGGGTAGTAATGAAAAACTGTTTTTT.

The V and J genes are TRBV4-2 and TRBJ2-5; TRBD1 agrees at 7 bases. Trimming removed 5 bases from V and 1 base from J; junction bases left unmatched: 7. The CDR3 extends over 15 amino acids. Germline V gene lookup returns CDR1 LGHNA and CDR2 YNFKEQ. CDR3 loop: CASSAHRGVQETQYF. In nucleotides, the CDR3 is TGTGCCAGCAGCGCACACAGGGGTGTCCAAGAGACCCAGTACTTC.